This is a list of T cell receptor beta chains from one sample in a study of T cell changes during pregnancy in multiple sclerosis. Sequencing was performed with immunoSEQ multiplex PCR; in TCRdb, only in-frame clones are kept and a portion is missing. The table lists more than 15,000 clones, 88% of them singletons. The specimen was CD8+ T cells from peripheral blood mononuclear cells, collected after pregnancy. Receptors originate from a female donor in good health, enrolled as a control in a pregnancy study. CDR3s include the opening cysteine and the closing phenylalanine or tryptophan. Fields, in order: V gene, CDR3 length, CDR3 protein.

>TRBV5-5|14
CASSPGYGNQPQHF
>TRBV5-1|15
CASSLDRGPAGELFF
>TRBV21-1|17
CASRRVGLAGGNNEQFF
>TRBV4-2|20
CASSQAGLAGLRSSYNEQFF
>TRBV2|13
CASRASSNYGYTF
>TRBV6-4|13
CASSPGSSNEQFF
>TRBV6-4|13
CASSDSMSGEQFF
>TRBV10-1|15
CASSPGTSGGDTQYF
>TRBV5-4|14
CASSLGQDPYEQYF
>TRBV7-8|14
CASSRSYMNTEAFF
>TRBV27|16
CASSSRTSGEVSEQYF
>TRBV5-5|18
CASSLIQLAIGMRDTQYF
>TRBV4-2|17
CASSQGGGRGPQDEQFF
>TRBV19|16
CASSSTQGEDSYEQYF
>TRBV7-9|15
CASSLSSGGDTEAFF
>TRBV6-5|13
CASSYSGTSIQYF
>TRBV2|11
CASRAGTAKHF
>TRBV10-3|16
CAISESRGGEIYGYTF
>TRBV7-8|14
CASSPGLAEETQYF
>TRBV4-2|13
CASSPWEGAEAFF
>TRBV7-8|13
CASRSVGGPGYTF
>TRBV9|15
CASSPGFTGSQPQHF
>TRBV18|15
CASSPPQGRTDTQYF
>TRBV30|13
CAHTSGAYNEQFF
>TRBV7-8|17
CASSLGGARYSNQPQHF
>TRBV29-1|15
CSVVETDPGTGELFF
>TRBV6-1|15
CASSEEGAGTGELFF